Below, 16 T cell receptor beta chains from the same sample are listed, as sequenced in a study of blood T cell repertoires in COVID-19. The assay was immunoSEQ multiplex PCR, and TCRdb's table has in-frame clones only and misses some. The sample includes roughly 300,000 clones, 87% of them seen just once. Sample: peripheral blood. These receptors all stem from a woman aged 45-60 years who had recovered from COVID-19.

This rearrangement joins TRBV30 to TRBJ1-5; D remains unclear. Germline lookup yields CDR1 GTSNPN and CDR2 SVGIG (reference sequence). This CDR3 has 11 residues. The V gene lost 0 bases and the J gene lost 9 bases, with 6 bases spanning the gap. The CDR3 nucleotides read TGTGCCTGGAGTGTACGGGGGCCCCAGCATTTT. It specifies CAWSVRGPQHF.

The genes are TRBV5-6 and TRBJ1-4; no clear D gene. This CDR3 has 12 amino acids. Germline V gives CDR1 SGHDT, CDR2 YYEEEE. V dropped 4 bases and J dropped 7 bases, with 8 bases sitting between them. Here the CDR3 reads CASSDPGEKLFF. The CDR3 coding sequence is TGTGCCAGCAGCGATCCGGGTGAAAAACTGTTTTTT.

This clone was counted a single time. This rearrangement joins TRBV12-3 or TRBV12-4 to TRBJ1-1; perhaps TRBD1 as D (5 bases). Trimming took 8 bases from V and 4 from J, leaving 14 bases between them. This CDR3 has 13 amino acids. The CDR3, as DNA: TGTGCCAGCCGGCAAAGGAGGGGCACTGAAGCTTTCTTT. The encoded protein is CASRQRRGTEAFF.

The gene calls are TRBV2 and TRBJ2-1; D is ambiguous. The CDR3 covers 11 residues. Trimming left V 5 bases short and J 7 bases short, with 6 bases between. CDR1 SNHLY and CDR2 FYNNEI come from the germline V gene. CDR3 DNA: TGTGCCAGCAGTTGGCGGAATGAGCAGTTCTTC. Translating gives CASSWRNEQFF.

This clone was recorded only once. V usage is TRBV4-3 and J usage is TRBJ1-1; possible D gene TRBD1, 6 bases. This CDR3 has 16 residues. V dropped 3 bases and J dropped 2 bases, with 16 bases sitting between them. Germline V gene data show CDR1 as LGHNA and CDR2 as YSLEER. CDR3: CASSQALGGPNTEAFF. The CDR3 DNA sequence: TGCGCCAGCAGCCAGGCGCTGGGGGGGCCCAACACTGAAGCTTTCTTT.

CDR3 sequence (DNA): TGTGCCAGCAGTGAATGGGGTGCAGGGCTAGGGGAGCTGTTTTTT. Protein: CASSEWGAGLGELFF. The V gene is TRBV2, the J gene TRBJ2-2; a possible D gene is TRBD1 (5 bases). The CDR3 loop spans 15 amino acids. Trimming took off 2 bases at V and 8 bases at J, with 15 bases between the two ends. Germline CDR1 is SNHLY and CDR2 is FYNNEI.

V usage is TRBV5-1 and J usage is TRBJ2-1; D might be TRBD2 (6 bases). In germline, CDR1 is SGHRS, CDR2 YFSETQ. This CDR3 is built from 16 residues. V lost 4 bases to trimming and J lost 4 bases, with 18 bases between them. The CDR3 sequence is CASSLLGGTSYNEQFF. CDR3 nucleotides: TGCGCCAGCAGCCTGTTGGGCGGGACCTCTTACAATGAGCAGTTCTTC.

This clone has only one observation. This chain uses TRBV6-6 with TRBJ1-5; maybe TRBD1 (5 bases). The germline V gene has CDR1 MNHNY and CDR2 SVGAGI (reference sequence). V was trimmed by 2 bases and J by 5 bases, leaving 10 bases between them. The CDR3 totals 14 residues. CDR3 residues: CASSYGGDHQPQHF. Written as DNA, the CDR3 is TGTGCCAGCAGTTACGGGGGGGACCATCAGCCCCAGCATTTT.

This chain joins TRBV10-1 and TRBJ1-1; D unclear. This CDR3 has 11 residues. CDR1 is WNHNN and CDR2 is SYGVQD in the germline V gene (reference sequence). V lost 7 bases to trimming and J lost 1 base, with 4 bases between them. CDR3 sequence (DNA): TGCGCCAGCACGGGGAACACTGAAGCTTTCTTT. Translating gives CASTGNTEAFF.

CDR3 in amino acids: CASRPPGQLSGNTIYF. The CDR3 nucleotides are TGTGCCAGTAGGCCGCCGGGACAGCTTTCTGGAAACACCATATATTTT. This chain connects TRBV19 to TRBJ1-3; 7 nucleotides line up with TRBD1. Losses at the gene ends were 6 bases for V and 1 base for J; bases not matched to a gene: 9. CDR3 length: 16 amino acids. The germline CDR1 and CDR2 sequences are LNHDA and SQIVND (reference sequence).

The rearrangement uses TRBV11-2 and TRBJ1-3, with a tentative D call TRBD1 (5 bases). The CDR3 consists of 14 residues. Germline values: CDR1 SGHAT, CDR2 FQNNGV. Trimming removed 4 bases from V and 0 bases from J, with 7 bases in between. This chain's CDR3 is CASSWGSSGNTIYF. The DNA for the CDR3 is TGTGCCAGCAGCTGGGGCAGCTCTGGAAACACCATATATTTT.

The chain recombines TRBV29-1 with TRBJ2-5; D gene uncertain. The V gene lost 4 bases and the J gene lost 2 bases, with 11 bases spanning the gap. Looked up from germline, CDR1 is SQVTM and CDR2 is ANQGSEA. This CDR3 spans 13 amino acids. CDR3 in DNA: TGCAGCGTTGTGTTTACTCTTCAAGAGACCCAGTACTTC. This gives the protein CSVVFTLQETQYF.

The genes are TRBV5-6 and TRBJ1-1, with TRBD1 matching over 8 bases. The CDR3 is 12 amino acids. Trimming at V came to 3 bases and at J to 7 bases, leaving 2 bases not matched to a gene. Germline V gene data show CDR1 as SGHDT and CDR2 as YYEEEE. The CDR3 region is CASSWGQVEAFF. The CDR3 DNA is TGTGCCAGCAGCTGGGGACAGGTTGAAGCTTTCTTT.

This chain joins TRBV14 and TRBJ2-7, with 8 nucleotides matching TRBD1. The CDR3 loop spans 15 amino acids. V lost 4 bases to trimming and J lost 1 base; unmatched junction nucleotides: 6. Germline CDR1 and CDR2: SGHDN and FVKESK. CDR3 nucleotide sequence: TGTGCCAGCAGCCCCCGGGACAGGTTTTCCTACGAGCAGTACTTC. This gives the protein CASSPRDRFSYEQYF.

The gene calls are TRBV7-2 and TRBJ2-5; 7 bases fit TRBD1. The CDR3 covers 15 residues. J was trimmed by 1 base and V by 5 bases; bases with no gene match: 7. Germline CDR1 SGHTA, CDR2 FQGNSA. The CDR3 DNA follows: TGTGCCAGCAGCGCATTGCCAGGGGGCCAAGAGACCCAGTACTTC. Encoded protein: CASSALPGGQETQYF. The full variable domain, with the rest looked up from reference TRBV7-2 and TRBJ2-5, is GAGVSQSPSNKVTEKGKDVELRCDPISGHTALYWYRQSLGQGLEFLIYFQGNSAPDKSGLPSDRFSAERTGGSVSTLTIQRTQQEDSAVYLCASSALPGGQETQYFGPGTRLLVL.

The chain combines TRBV19 with TRBJ2-7; 12 positions agree with TRBD1. V lost 9 bases to trimming and J lost 9 bases; unmatched junction nucleotides: 9. The CDR3 has 13 amino acids. Germline CDR1 is LNHDA and CDR2 is SQIVND (reference sequence). The CDR3 sequence: CASSGTGGAGQYF. In DNA form, the CDR3 reads TGTGCCAGCTCCGGGACAGGGGGCGCCGGGCAGTACTTC.